The clone carrying this T cell receptor (beta chain) was counted many times. The target antigen is unknown. The germline gives CDR1 SGHVS, CDR2 FQNEAQ. V was clipped by 5 bases and J by 3 bases, with 17 bases between them. CDR3 length equals 16 residues. The source of the sample is a study of T-cell reconstitution after alpha-beta-depleted transplantation in children. Study-wide results and caveats: After transplant, high TCRbeta diversity at day 60 in some patients arose from surviving recipient T cells and thymic progenitors. T-cell numbers and diversity one year post-transplant derived largely from freshly generated T cells. Expanded clones from the graft, numbering several hundred, reportedly supplied alpha-beta T cells about two months after transplant.

During its preparation, the TCRbeta library received unique molecular identifiers. TCRdb re-analysed the PCR reads in MiXCR, keeping a single row per CDR3 protein. Counted here are about 300,000 distinct CDR3 sequences, roughly 9.1% occurring once; the ten biggest clones make up approximately 7%. The sample in question was PBMCs, obtained before TCRalphabeta/CD19-depleted stem cell transplant. This chain joins TRBV7-8 and TRBJ2-1; D possibly corresponds to TRBD1 (6 bases). This receptor was identified in a boy under two years old with acute myeloid leukemia, due to receive a stem cell transplant. The CDR3 sequence is CASSTRQVPLYNEQFF. In DNA form, the CDR3 reads TGTGCCAGCAGCACCCGACAGGTGCCTCTCTACAATGAGCAGTTCTTC.